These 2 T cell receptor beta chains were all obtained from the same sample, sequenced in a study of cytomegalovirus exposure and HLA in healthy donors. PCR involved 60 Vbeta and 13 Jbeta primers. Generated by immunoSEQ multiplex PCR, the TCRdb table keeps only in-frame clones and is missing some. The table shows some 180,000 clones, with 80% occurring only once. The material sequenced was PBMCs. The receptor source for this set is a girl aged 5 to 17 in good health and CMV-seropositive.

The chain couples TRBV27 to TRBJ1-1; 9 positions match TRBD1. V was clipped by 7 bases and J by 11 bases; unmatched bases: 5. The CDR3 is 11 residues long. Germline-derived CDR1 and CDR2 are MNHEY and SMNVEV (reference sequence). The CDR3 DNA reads TGTGCCAGCACCGACAGGGGGGCGGCTTTCTTT. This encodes CASTDRGAAFF.

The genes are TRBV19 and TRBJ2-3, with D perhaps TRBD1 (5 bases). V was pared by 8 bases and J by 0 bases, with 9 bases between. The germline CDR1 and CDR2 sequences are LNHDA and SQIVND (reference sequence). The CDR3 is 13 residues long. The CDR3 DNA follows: TGTGCCAGTGGACAAATCAGCACAGATACGCAGTATTTT. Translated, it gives CASGQISTDTQYF.